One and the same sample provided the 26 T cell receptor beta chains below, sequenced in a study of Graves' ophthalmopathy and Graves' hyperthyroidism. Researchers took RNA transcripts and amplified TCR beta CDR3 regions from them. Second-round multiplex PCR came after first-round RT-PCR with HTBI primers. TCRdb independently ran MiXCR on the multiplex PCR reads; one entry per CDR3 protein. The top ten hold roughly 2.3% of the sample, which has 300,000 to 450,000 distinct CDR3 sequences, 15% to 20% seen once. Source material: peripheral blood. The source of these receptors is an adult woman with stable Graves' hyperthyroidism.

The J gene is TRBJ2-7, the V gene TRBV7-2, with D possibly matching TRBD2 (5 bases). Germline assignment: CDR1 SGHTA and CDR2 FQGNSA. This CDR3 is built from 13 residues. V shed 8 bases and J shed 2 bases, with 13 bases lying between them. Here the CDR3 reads CASQLPGTYEQYF. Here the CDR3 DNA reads TGTGCCAGCCAACTCCCGGGGACCTACGAGCAGTACTTC.

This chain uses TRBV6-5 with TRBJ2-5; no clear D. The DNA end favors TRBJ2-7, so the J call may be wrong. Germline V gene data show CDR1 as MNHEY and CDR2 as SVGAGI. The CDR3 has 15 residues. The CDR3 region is CASSYSNIDFYEQYF. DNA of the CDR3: TGTGCCAGCAGTTACTCGAACATTGACTTTTACGAGCAGTACTTC.

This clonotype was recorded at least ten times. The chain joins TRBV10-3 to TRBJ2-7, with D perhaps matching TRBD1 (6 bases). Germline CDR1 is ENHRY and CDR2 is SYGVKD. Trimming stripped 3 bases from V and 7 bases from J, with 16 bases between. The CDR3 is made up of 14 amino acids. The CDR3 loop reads CAISEFDRSSEQYF. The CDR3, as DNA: TGTGCCATCAGTGAATTCGACAGGTCTTCGGAGCAGTACTTC.

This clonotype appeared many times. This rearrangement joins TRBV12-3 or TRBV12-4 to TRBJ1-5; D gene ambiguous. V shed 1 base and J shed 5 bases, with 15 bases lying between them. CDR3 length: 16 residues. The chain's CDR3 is CASSLGGALPYQPQHF. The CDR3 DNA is TGTGCCAGCAGTTTAGGGGGAGCTCTCCCCTATCAGCCCCAGCATTTT.

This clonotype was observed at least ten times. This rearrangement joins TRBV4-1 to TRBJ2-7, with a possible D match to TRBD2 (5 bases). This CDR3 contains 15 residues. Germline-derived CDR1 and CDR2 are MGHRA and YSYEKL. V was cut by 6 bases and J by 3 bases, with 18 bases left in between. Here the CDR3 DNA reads TGCGCCAGCAGATACCAGTACGGACTGCACTACGAGCAGTACTTC. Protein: CASRYQYGLHYEQYF.

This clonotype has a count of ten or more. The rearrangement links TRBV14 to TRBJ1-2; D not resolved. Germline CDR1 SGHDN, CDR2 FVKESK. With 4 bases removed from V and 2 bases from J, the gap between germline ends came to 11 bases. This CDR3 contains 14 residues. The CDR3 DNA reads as TGTGCCAGCAGCCCGCGGAGAGTGAACTATGGCTACACCTTC. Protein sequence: CASSPRRVNYGYTF.

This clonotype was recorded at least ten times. The CDR3 region has the DNA TGTGCCAGCAGTGAAATTAGGGGACAGGGGTTCCCTCAGCCCCAGCATTTT. It is translated as CASSEIRGQGFPQPQHF. V and J are TRBV6-1 and TRBJ1-5; 10 bases are a match to TRBD1. J gave up 6 bases and V 2 bases, and 10 bases lay outside the gene matches. The germline V gene has CDR1 MNHNS and CDR2 SASEGT. The CDR3 spans 17 residues.

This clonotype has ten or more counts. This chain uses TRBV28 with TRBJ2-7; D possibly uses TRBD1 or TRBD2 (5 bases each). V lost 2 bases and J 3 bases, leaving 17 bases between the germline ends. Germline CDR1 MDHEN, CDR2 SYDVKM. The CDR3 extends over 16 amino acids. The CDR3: CASSLPERGSIYEQYF. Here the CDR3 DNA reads TGTGCCAGCAGTTTACCAGAGAGGGGCTCCATCTACGAGCAGTACTTC.

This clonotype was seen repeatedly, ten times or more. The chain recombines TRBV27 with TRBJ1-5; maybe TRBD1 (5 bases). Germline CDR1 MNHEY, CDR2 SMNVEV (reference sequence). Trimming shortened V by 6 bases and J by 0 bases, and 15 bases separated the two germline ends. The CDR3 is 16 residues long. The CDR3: CASRKIPGSSNQPQHF. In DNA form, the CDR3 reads TGTGCCAGCAGGAAAATTCCAGGGTCTAGCAATCAGCCCCAGCATTTT.

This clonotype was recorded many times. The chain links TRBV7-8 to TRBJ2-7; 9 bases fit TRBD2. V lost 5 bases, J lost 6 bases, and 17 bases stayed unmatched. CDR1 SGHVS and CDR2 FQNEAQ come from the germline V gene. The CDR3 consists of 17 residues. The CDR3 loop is CASSSRRLAGPVPEQYF. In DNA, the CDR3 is TGTGCCAGCAGCAGTAGGCGCCTAGCGGGACCCGTTCCCGAGCAGTACTTC.

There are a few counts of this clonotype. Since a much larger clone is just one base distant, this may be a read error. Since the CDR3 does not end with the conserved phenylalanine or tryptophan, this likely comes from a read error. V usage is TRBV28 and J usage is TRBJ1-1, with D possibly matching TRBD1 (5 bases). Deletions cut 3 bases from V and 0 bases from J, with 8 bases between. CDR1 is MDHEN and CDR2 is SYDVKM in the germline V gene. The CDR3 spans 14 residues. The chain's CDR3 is CASSFQGLNTEAFI. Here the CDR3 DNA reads TGTGCCAGCAGTTTCCAGGGACTGAACACTGAAGCTTTCATT.

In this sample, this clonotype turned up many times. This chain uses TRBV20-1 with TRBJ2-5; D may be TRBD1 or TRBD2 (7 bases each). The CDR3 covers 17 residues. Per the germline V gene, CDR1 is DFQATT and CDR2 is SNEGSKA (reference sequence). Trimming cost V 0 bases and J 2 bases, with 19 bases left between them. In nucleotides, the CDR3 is TGCAGTGCTAGAGACAGGGGGGGTGGGACGTTACAAGAGACCCAGTACTTC. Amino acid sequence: CSARDRGGGTLQETQYF.

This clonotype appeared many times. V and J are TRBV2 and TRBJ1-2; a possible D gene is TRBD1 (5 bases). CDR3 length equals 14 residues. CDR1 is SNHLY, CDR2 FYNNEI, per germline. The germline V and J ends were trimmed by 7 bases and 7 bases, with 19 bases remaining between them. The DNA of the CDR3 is TGTGCCAGCAAAGGGACGGTAGAAAGGAGTGGCTACACCTTC. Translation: CASKGTVERSGYTF.

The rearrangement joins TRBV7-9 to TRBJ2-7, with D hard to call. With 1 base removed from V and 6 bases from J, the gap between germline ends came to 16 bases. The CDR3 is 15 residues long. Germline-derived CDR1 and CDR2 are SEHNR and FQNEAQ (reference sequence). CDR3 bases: TGTGCCAGCAGCTTAGTAAATAACCCCCTACGCGAGCAGTACTTC. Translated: CASSLVNNPLREQYF.

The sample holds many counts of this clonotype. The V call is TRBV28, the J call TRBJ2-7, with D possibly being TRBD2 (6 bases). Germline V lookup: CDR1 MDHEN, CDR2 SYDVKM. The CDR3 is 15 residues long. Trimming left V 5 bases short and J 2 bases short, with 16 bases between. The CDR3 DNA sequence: TGTGCCAGCAGTAGCATCGGGACTGGTACCTACGAGCAGTACTTC. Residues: CASSSIGTGTYEQYF. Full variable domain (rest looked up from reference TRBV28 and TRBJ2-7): DVKVTQSSRYLVKRTGEKVFLECVQDMDHENMFWYRQDPGLGLRLIYFSYDVKMKEKGDIPEGYSVSREKKERFSLILESASTNQTSMYLCASSSIGTGTYEQYFGPGTRLTVT.

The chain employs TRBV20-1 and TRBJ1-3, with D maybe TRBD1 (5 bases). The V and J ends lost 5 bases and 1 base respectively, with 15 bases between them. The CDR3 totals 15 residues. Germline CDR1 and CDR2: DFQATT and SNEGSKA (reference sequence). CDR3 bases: TGCAGTGCTTATCCCGGGACCGGTTCTGGAAACACCATATATTTT. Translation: CSAYPGTGSGNTIYF.

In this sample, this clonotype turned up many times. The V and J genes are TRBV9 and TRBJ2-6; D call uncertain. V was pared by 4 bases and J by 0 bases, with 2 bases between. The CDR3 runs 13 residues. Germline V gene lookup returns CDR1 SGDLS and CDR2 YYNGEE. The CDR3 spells CASSTSGANVLTF. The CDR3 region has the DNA TGTGCCAGCAGCACCTCTGGGGCCAACGTCCTGACTTTC.

CDR3 sequence (DNA): TGTGCCAGCACCCGACAGGGAAATTCACCCCTCCACTTT. This sequence encodes CASTRQGNSPLHF. J is TRBJ1-6 and V is TRBV27; TRBD1 matches 7 bases. Germline V gene lookup returns CDR1 MNHEY and CDR2 SMNVEV (reference sequence). J gave up 7 bases and V 7 bases, and 4 bases lay outside the gene matches. The CDR3 extends over 13 amino acids.

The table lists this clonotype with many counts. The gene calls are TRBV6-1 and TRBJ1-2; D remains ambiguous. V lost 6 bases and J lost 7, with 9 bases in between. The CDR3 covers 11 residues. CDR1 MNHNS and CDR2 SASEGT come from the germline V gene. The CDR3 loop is CASRRLVGYTF. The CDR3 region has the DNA TGTGCCAGCAGGAGACTTGTTGGCTACACCTTC.

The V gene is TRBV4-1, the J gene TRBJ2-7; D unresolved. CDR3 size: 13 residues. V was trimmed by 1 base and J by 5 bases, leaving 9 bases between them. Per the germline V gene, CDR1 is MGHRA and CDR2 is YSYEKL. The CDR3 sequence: CASSQVGGNEQYF. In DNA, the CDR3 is TGCGCCAGCAGCCAAGTAGGCGGCAACGAGCAGTACTTC.

The CDR3 nucleotides read TGCAGTGCTAGTTCGACCTTCTACGAGCAGTACTTC. It yields the protein CSASSTFYEQYF. The chain recombines TRBV20-1 with TRBJ2-7, with no clear D. V lost 3 bases and J lost 3, with 9 bases in between. Germline V gene data show CDR1 as DFQATT and CDR2 as SNEGSKA (reference sequence). CDR3 length: 12 amino acids.

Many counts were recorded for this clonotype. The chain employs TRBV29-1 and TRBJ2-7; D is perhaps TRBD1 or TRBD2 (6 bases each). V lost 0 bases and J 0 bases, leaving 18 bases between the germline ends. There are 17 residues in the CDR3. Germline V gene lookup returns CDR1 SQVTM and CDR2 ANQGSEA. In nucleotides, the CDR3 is TGCAGCGTTGAAGAGGTTGGGGGACACGGGAGCTCCTACGAGCAGTACTTC. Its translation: CSVEEVGGHGSSYEQYF.

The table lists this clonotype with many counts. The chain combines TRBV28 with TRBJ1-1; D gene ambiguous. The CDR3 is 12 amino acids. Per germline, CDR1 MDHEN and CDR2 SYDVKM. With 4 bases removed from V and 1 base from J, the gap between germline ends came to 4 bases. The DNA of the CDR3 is TGTGCCAGCAGTTCCGGGAACACTGAAGCTTTCTTT. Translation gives CASSSGNTEAFF.

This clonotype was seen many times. The CDR3 reads CASGTWGGQPLHF. Here the CDR3 DNA reads TGTGCCAGCGGAACATGGGGAGGGCAACCCCTCCACTTT. V and J are TRBV28 and TRBJ1-6, with D unclear. Germline CDR1 reads MDHEN; CDR2 reads SYDVKM. Trimming took off 8 bases at V and 12 bases at J, with 17 bases between the two ends. CDR3 length: 13 residues.

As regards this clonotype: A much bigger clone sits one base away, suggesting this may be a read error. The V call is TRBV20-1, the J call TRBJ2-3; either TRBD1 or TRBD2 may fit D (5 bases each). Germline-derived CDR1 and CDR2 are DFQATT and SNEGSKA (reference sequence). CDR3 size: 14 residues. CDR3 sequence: CSAAGTLTTATQYF. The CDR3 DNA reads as TGCAGTGCGGCCGGGACCCTTACCACAGCTACGCAGTATTTT.

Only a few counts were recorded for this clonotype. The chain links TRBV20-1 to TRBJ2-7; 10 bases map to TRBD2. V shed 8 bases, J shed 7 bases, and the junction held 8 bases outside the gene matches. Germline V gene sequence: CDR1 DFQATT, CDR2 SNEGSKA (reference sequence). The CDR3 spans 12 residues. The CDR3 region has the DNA TGCAGTAAAGCTAGCGGGAGCGATGAGCAGTACTTC. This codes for CSKASGSDEQYF.